The entry that follows covers one T cell receptor beta chain sequence. This sample stems from a study of control samples from healthy donors and cancer patients. CDR1 and CDR2 (germline): MDHEN, SYDVKM. This CDR3 has 14 amino acids. V was trimmed by 3 bases and J by 2 bases, leaving 11 bases between them. Profiling relied on immunoSEQ multiplex PCR, and the TCRdb table lists in-frame clones only, not all of them. The table has around 140,000 clones, more than 85% seen once. The sample taken for sequencing was blood. The TCR sequence derives from a man aged 25-40 years in good health. V is TRBV28 and J is TRBJ2-7; D gene unclear. The CDR3 coding sequence is TGTGCCAGCAGTTTCCTGGCCCGAGCCTACGAGCAGTACTTC. It is translated as CASSFLARAYEQYF.